This T cell receptor beta chain is from a study of T cell repertoires in cytomegalovirus infection. For the study at large: Public signatures in TCR beta pointed to CMV infection and matching HLA type. Points from the study as a whole: Using cumulative public TCR beta family frequency, the authors identified those who carried CMV together with the relevant HLA. HLA-C-restricted TCR beta clonotypes specific for CMV led the ex vivo response.

Germline loops: CDR1 SGHTA, CDR2 FQGNSA. V lost 1 base and J 0 bases, leaving 7 bases between the germline ends. The CDR3 covers 14 residues. TCRdb re-analysed the reads in MiXCR, keeping a single row per CDR3 protein. Of 200,000 or so distinct CDR3 sequences listed, 28% are singletons. About this clonotype itself: Antigen: not known. With a much larger clone just one base away, this may be a read error.

This receptor was obtained from a human donor in good health (CMV status not recorded). Some clones in this sample may be carry-over from other donors' samples. The specimen sequenced was PBMCs. V gene TRBV7-2 combines with J gene TRBJ2-7; D is unclear. The CDR3 bases are TGTGCCAGCAGCTTAGTACGGAGCTCCTACGAGCAGTACTTC. It translates to CASSLVRSSYEQYF. Combining the CDR3 with reference TRBV7-2 and TRBJ2-7 gives the whole variable domain GAGVSQSPSNKVTEKGKDVELRCDPISGHTALYWYRQSLGQGLEFLIYFQGNSAPDKSGLPSDRFSAERTGGSVSTLTIQRTQQEDSAVYLCASSLVRSSYEQYFGPGTRLTVT.